The subject of this entry is one TCR beta chain. Produced via immunoSEQ multiplex PCR; TCRdb's table is partial and in-frame only. The sample yields around 370,000 clones, under 95% seen once. The data were taken from a study of blood T cell repertoires in COVID-19. CDR1 and CDR2 (germline): LGHNA, YSLEER. V was trimmed by 0 bases and J by 7 bases, leaving 9 bases between them. The CDR3 sequence is 13 residues long. The J gene is TRBJ1-2, the V gene TRBV4-3, with D possibly being TRBD1 (5 bases). This TCR was recovered from a woman aged 18-35 years who had recovered from COVID-19. The sample taken for sequencing was peripheral blood. This CDR3 is CASSQDGGGGYTF. The CDR3 DNA sequence: TGCGCCAGCAGCCAAGACGGGGGAGGTGGCTACACCTTC.